This entry lists 14 T cell receptor beta chains sequenced from one sample in a study of T cells in Graves' hyperthyroidism and ophthalmopathy. TCR beta CDR3 sequences were amplified from RNA transcripts. HTBI primers were employed in a first-round RT-PCR of the TCR CDR3. In TCRdb, the multiplex PCR reads were re-called with MiXCR into one record per CDR3 protein. The sample carries hundreds of thousands of distinct CDR3 sequences, approximately 14% recorded once. What was sequenced was blood. The receptors here all came from a man between 18 and 35 years old with Graves' ophthalmopathy.

This clonotype was seen many times. In DNA form, the CDR3 reads TGCAGTGCTAGAGATCCCCTTGTCAATGAGCAGTTCTTC. Amino acid sequence: CSARDPLVNEQFF. This chain joins TRBV20-1 and TRBJ2-1; D remains ambiguous. Germline loops: CDR1 DFQATT, CDR2 SNEGSKA (reference sequence). V dropped 0 bases and J dropped 6 bases, with 9 bases sitting between them. This CDR3 is built from 13 residues.

The genes are TRBV11-2 and TRBJ2-1, with 10 bases that match TRBD2. Trimming took 4 bases from V and 10 from J; bases not matched to a gene: 10. CDR1 is SGHAT, CDR2 FQNNGV, per germline. The CDR3 is 15 residues long. The CDR3 protein is CASSSSTSGYYEQFF. The CDR3 nucleotides read TGTGCCAGCAGCTCGTCGACTAGCGGGTACTACGAGCAGTTCTTC.

In this sample, this clonotype turned up many times. The chain joins TRBV2 to TRBJ2-5, with TRBD2 identical over 7 bases. The CDR3 is 14 residues long. Per germline, CDR1 SNHLY and CDR2 FYNNEI. V was pared by 4 bases and J by 5 bases, with 7 bases of the junction left unmatched. CDR3 nucleotides: TGTGCCAGCAGTGTGGGCGGGGGATTTGAGACCCAGTACTTC. Protein: CASSVGGGFETQYF.

In its sample, this clonotype was seen many times. This sequence joins TRBV2 and TRBJ1-4; the match to TRBD1 covers 9 bases. CDR1 is SNHLY, CDR2 FYNNEI, per germline. V lost 1 base, J lost 8 bases, and 5 bases stayed unmatched. The CDR3 is 15 amino acids. The CDR3 DNA is TGTGCCAGCAGTGAAGGACAGGGGGTTGGAGAAAAACTGTTTTTT. It encodes CASSEGQGVGEKLFF.

A few counts support this clonotype. The chain recombines TRBV7-9 with TRBJ2-2; D is perhaps TRBD1 (6 bases). Germline lookup yields CDR1 SEHNR and CDR2 FQNEAQ (reference sequence). V lost 2 bases and J lost 4, with 11 bases in between. This CDR3 region has 15 residues. The CDR3 reads CASSLKQGATGELFF. Here the CDR3 DNA reads TGTGCCAGCAGCTTAAAACAGGGAGCCACCGGGGAGCTGTTTTTT. The full variable domain, in which reference TRBV7-9 and TRBJ2-2 provide the parts outside the CDR3, is DTGVSQNPRHKITKRGQNVTFRCDPISEHNRLYWYRQTLGQGPEFLTYFQNEAQLEKSRLLSDRFSAERPKGSFSTLEIQRTEQGDSAMYLCASSLKQGATGELFFGEGSRLTVL.

The chain links TRBV3-1 to TRBJ2-7; 8 nucleotides match TRBD2. The CDR3 has 13 amino acids. V gave up 5 bases and J gave up 5 bases; unmatched junction bases: 5. Germline assignment: CDR1 LGHDT and CDR2 YNNKEL (reference sequence). The CDR3 DNA sequence: TGTGCCAGCAGCGTTTACGGGGGGGACGAGCAGTACTTC. Residues: CASSVYGGDEQYF.

At least ten counts were recorded for this clonotype. The genes are TRBV3-1 and TRBJ2-7; 7 positions match TRBD2. V shed 3 bases and J 6 bases; nucleotides not matched to a gene: 11. Per the germline V gene, CDR1 is LGHDT and CDR2 is YNNKEL (reference sequence). There are 15 residues in the CDR3. CDR3 bases: TGTGCCAGCAGCCAGGGTTTAGCGGGCGTCCTCGAGCAGTACTTC. It translates to CASSQGLAGVLEQYF.

This chain's CDR3 is CASSYVGGVYGYTF. The CDR3 DNA reads TGTGCCAGCAGTTACGTTGGCGGGGTTTATGGCTACACCTTC. The chain recombines TRBV6-2 or TRBV6-3 with TRBJ1-2; D is undetermined. Germline values: CDR1 MNHEY, CDR2 SVGEGT. The CDR3 runs to 14 residues. The V end lost 2 bases, the J end lost 5 bases, and 12 bases lay between the germline ends.

This clonotype occurred a few times. The chain recombines TRBV10-3 with TRBJ2-3, with a tentative D call TRBD1 (6 bases). The germline gives CDR1 ENHRY, CDR2 SYGVKD. The CDR3 loop spans 15 amino acids. V was clipped by 0 bases and J by 2 bases, with 9 bases between them. The CDR3 region has the DNA TGTGCCATCAGTGAGTCCGGACAGCCCACAGATACGCAGTATTTT. Amino acid sequence: CAISESGQPTDTQYF.

This clonotype was detected many times. This rearrangement joins TRBV7-8 to TRBJ1-5; TRBD1 is a possible D gene (5 bases). CDR1 SGHVS and CDR2 FQNEAQ come from the germline V gene. Between the trimmed V and J ends, which lost 1 base and 0 bases, there was a span of 16 bases. This CDR3 has 18 residues. The CDR3 region has the DNA TGTGCCAGCAGCTTAGTTTTACGGGGGGTAGATAGCAATCAGCCCCAGCATTTT. This sequence encodes CASSLVLRGVDSNQPQHF.

This clonotype appeared many times. CDR3 DNA sequence: TGTGCCAGCAGGGGGGGGGCCTACACCGGGGAGCTGTTTTTT. It translates to CASRGGAYTGELFF. The gene calls are TRBV7-9 and TRBJ2-2; perhaps TRBD2 as D (7 bases). This CDR3 comprises 14 residues. Per the germline V gene, CDR1 is SEHNR and CDR2 is FQNEAQ (reference sequence). Trimming stripped 6 bases from V and 3 bases from J, with 11 bases between.

This clonotype was detected a few times. The chain has TRBV27 and TRBJ2-2; D tentatively fits TRBD1 or TRBD2 (5 bases each). The CDR3 covers 16 residues. From germline, CDR1 is MNHEY and CDR2 SMNVEV (reference sequence). Trimming removed 6 bases at V and 4 bases at J, with 18 bases between. The CDR3 here is CASRGVGRGLTGELFF. The CDR3, as DNA: TGTGCCAGCAGGGGGGTGGGACGGGGCCTCACCGGGGAGCTGTTTTTT.

For this clonotype: A read error may be the cause here, since a much bigger clone is one base away. V gene TRBV6-1 combines with J gene TRBJ1-4; TRBD1 is a possible D gene (5 bases). Germline loops: CDR1 MNHNS, CDR2 SASEGT. The CDR3 has 15 residues. The CDR3 region has the DNA TGTGCCAGCAGCCTCACAGGTTCAACTAATGAAAAACTGCTTTTT. It translates to CASSLTGSTNEKLLF.

As concerns this clonotype: A read error is possible here, since a much larger clone lies one base away. The chain employs TRBV15 and TRBJ2-7; 8 bases are shared with TRBD2. Germline CDR1 is LNHNV and CDR2 is YYDKDF (reference sequence). The V and J ends lost 7 bases and 5 bases, in that order; junction bases with no gene match: 10. The CDR3 length is 14 residues. CDR3 loop: CATTRELAENEQYF. The CDR3, as DNA: TGTGCCACCACCAGGGAACTAGCGGAAAACGAGCAGTACTTC.